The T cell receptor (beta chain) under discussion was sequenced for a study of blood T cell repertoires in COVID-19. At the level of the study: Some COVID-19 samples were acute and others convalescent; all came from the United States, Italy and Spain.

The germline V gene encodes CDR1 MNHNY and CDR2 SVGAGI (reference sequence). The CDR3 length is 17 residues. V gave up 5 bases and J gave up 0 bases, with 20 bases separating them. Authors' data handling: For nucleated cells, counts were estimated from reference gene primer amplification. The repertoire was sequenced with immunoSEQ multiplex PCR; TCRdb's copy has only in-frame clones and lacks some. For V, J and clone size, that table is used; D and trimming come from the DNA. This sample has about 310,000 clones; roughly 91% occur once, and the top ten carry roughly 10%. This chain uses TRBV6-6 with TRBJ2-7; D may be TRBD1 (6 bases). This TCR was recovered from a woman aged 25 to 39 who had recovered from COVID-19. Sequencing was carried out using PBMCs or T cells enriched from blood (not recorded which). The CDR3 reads CASSRDYRQGSSYEQYF. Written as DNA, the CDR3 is TGTGCCAGCAGTCGCGATTACAGGCAGGGGAGCTCCTACGAGCAGTACTTC.